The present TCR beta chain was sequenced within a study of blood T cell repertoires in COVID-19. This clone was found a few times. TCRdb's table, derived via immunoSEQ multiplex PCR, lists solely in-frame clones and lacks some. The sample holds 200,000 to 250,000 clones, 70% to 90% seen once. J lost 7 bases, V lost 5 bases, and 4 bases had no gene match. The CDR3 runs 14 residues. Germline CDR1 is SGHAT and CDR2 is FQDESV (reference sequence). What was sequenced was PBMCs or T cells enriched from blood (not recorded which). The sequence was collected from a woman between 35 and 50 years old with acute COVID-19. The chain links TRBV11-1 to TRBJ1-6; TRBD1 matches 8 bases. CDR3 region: CASSTGTGNSPLHF. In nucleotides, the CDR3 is TGTGCCAGCAGCACCGGGACAGGAAATTCACCCCTCCACTTT.